The rows below give T cell receptor beta chains drawn from one sample of a study of regulatory T cells in long-lasting Graves disease. Via MiXCR, TCRdb re-called the multiplex PCR reads, giving one row per CDR3 protein. The sample consists of about 200,000 distinct CDR3 sequences, approximately 20% of them appearing once. Sequenced material: peripheral blood mononuclear cells (PBMCs), taken at new diagnosis, from a patient treated with antithyroid drugs. The origin of the receptors is a female donor with Graves disease. CDR3s include the opening cysteine and the closing phenylalanine or tryptophan. The order of the fields is V gene, J gene, CDR3 protein.

TRBV10-3	TRBJ2-3	CAISGRAADTQYF
TRBV6-1	TRBJ1-3	CASSLGTGITSGNTIYF
TRBV20-1	TRBJ2-3	CSARSPQGSGTQYF
TRBV5-6	TRBJ1-5	CASSLSPRGNQPQHF
TRBV29-1	TRBJ2-1	CSVDWGTGGHNEQFF
TRBV3-1	TRBJ2-7	CASSQSNGQKFSYEQYF
TRBV6-1	TRBJ1-2	CASSRDREAGTF
TRBV2	TRBJ2-3	CASSKDWQDTQYF
TRBV24-1	TRBJ2-3	CATSDLQVGLAGTDTQYF
TRBV24-1	TRBJ2-3	CATAETSGSPEDPADTQYF
TRBV7-2	TRBJ1-2	CASSVPGENYGYTF
TRBV20-1	TRBJ2-7	CSATRDRVYEQYF
TRBV7-9	TRBJ2-3	CAASGEIFTDTQYF
TRBV19	TRBJ2-1	CASSMLAGRDYNEQFF
TRBV5-1	TRBJ2-2	CASSLGPGGAGELFF
TRBV3-1	TRBJ1-6	CASSQGSSPNSPLHF
TRBV20-1	TRBJ1-1	CSVTGLPEAFF
TRBV11-3	TRBJ2-7	CASSLALAGGPWGEQYF
TRBV10-3	TRBJ2-1	CAISADQNNEQFF
TRBV12-3/TRBV12-4	TRBJ2-2	CASSTPDRVGGELFF
TRBV6-1	TRBJ2-2	CASSTSRTLAGGPTGELFF
TRBV6-2/TRBV6-3	TRBJ2-3	CASRTGTGSSDTQYF
TRBV15	TRBJ2-6	CATSPKSSGANVLTF
TRBV20-1	TRBJ1-4	CSAGQNNEKLFF
TRBV2	TRBJ1-1	CASRASGNTEAFF
TRBV12-3/TRBV12-4	TRBJ1-2	CASSFRGRNYGYTF
TRBV3-1	TRBJ2-5	CASSQVAAKETQYF
TRBV2	TRBJ2-7	CASSERRGVSEQYF
TRBV20-1	TRBJ2-7	CSARDTGQGGYEQYF
TRBV9	TRBJ2-5	CASSVQHQETQYF
TRBV28	TRBJ2-3	CASSPPGTLDSTDTQYF
TRBV6-1	TRBJ2-7	CASRDRLRRNEQYF